This T cell receptor beta chain was sequenced for a study of response to subunit inactivated influenza vaccine. Overall study results and limits: Seasonal influenza vaccination, on each occasion, was suggested by the authors to recruit few new T cells.

This clonotype was seen more than once but under ten times. Its antigen is still unknown. TCRdb itself ran the RT-PCR reads through MiXCR, one entry per CDR3 protein. The repertoire holds approximately 530,000 distinct CDR3 sequences, with under 15% as singletons. This clonotype was obtained from a middle-aged man who received an inactivated influenza vaccine. This specimen was PBMCs from blood, taken 45 days after vaccination.

CDR3 loop: CASSLDRGYNEQFF. The CDR3 DNA follows: TGTGCCAGCAGTTTAGACCGGGGCTACAATGAGCAGTTCTTC. The genes are TRBV27 and TRBJ2-1; D possibly corresponds to TRBD2 (5 bases). With 2 bases removed from V and 3 bases from J, the gap between germline ends came to 8 bases. CDR1 is MNHEY and CDR2 is SMNVEV in the germline V gene (reference sequence). The CDR3 length is 14 residues.